A single sample is the source of the 4 T cell receptor beta chains below, sequenced in a study of cytomegalovirus exposure and HLA in healthy donors (dated by TCRdb to the late 2010s). The library relied on the immunoSEQ multiplex PCR assay. A mixture of 60 forward primers for TCR Vbeta segments and 13 reverse primers for TCR Jbeta segments was used in the multiplex PCR. TCRdb took over this immuneACCESS table, retaining in-frame rearrangements with V and J assigned. Such tables are incomplete; in checked studies, under half of the missing clones stem from an unresolved V gene, and the remainder is unexplained. The sample table holds some 87,000 clones, of which 60% to 80% were seen once. The leading ten clones occupy roughly 16% of the sample. The sample consisted of PBMCs. The receptors here all came from a woman between 45 and 60 years old in good health and CMV-seropositive.

The genes are TRBV25-1 and TRBJ2-7, with D maybe TRBD2 (5 bases). This CDR3 is 13 amino acids long. The V end lost 5 bases, the J end lost 0 bases, and 8 bases lay between the germline ends. Per germline, CDR1 MGHDK and CDR2 SYGVNS. The DNA for the CDR3 is TGTGCCAGCAGTCTAGGGAGCTCCTACGAGCAGTACTTC. Residues: CASSLGSSYEQYF.

This clone is a singleton in its sample. This sequence joins TRBV9 and TRBJ2-5; D may be TRBD2 (6 bases). Trimming left V 0 bases short and J 3 bases short, with 9 bases between. This CDR3 has 14 amino acids. In germline, CDR1 is SGDLS, CDR2 YYNGEE. DNA of the CDR3: TGTGCCAGCAGCGTAGGGGCTAGCGAAGAGACCCAGTACTTC. This gives the protein CASSVGASEETQYF.

The rearrangement joins TRBV18 to TRBJ2-1; D possibly corresponds to TRBD2 (6 bases). The V end lost 0 bases, the J end lost 8 bases, and 14 bases lay between the germline ends. Germline V lookup: CDR1 KGHSH, CDR2 LQKENI. The CDR3 length is 15 residues. In nucleotides, the CDR3 is TGTGCCAGCTCACCACCAACGGGAGCGGTCCATGAGCAGTTCTTC. Its translation is CASSPPTGAVHEQFF.

This sequence joins TRBV5-1 and TRBJ1-3; no firm D call. V was clipped by 4 bases and J by 0 bases, with 11 bases between them. Germline V gene sequence: CDR1 SGHRS, CDR2 YFSETQ. The CDR3 runs 15 residues. CDR3 amino acids: CASSLGGFSGNTIYF. The CDR3 DNA sequence: TGCGCCAGCAGCCTAGGAGGCTTCTCTGGAAACACCATATATTTT.